These T cell receptor beta chains were read from a single sample in a study of blood T cell repertoires in COVID-19. The table came from immunoSEQ multiplex PCR; TCRdb's copy has only in-frame clones and leaves some out. The table has about 130,000 clones, roughly three quarters seen once. Sequenced input: PBMCs or T cells enriched from blood (not recorded which). All receptors derive from a woman between 50 and 59 years old who had recovered from COVID-19. Both conserved end residues are part of each CDR3. A D gene is named only where the DNA matches it firmly. Not all rows give a size; the values are once, few, many and, for expanded clones, a class.

abundance | d_gene | j_gene | len | v_gene | CDR3aa | CDR3nt
few | NA | TRBJ1-1 | 13 | TRBV18 | CASSPEDSPLAFF | TGTGCCAGCTCACCGGAGGACAGCCCGCTCGCTTTCTTT
NA | TRBD2 | TRBJ2-3 | 15 | TRBV6-2/TRBV6-3 | CASSPTAGGGDTQYF | TGTGCCAGCAGTCCCACAGCGGGGGGGGGAGATACGCAGTATTTT
NA | NA | TRBJ1-2 | 15 | TRBV7-3 | CASSPMPDAGYGYTF | TGTGCCAGCAGCCCTATGCCAGATGCGGGGTATGGCTACACCTTC
NA | NA | TRBJ2-2 | 13 | TRBV28 | CASTPRSTGELFF | TGTGCCAGCACCCCCCGGTCCACCGGGGAGCTGTTTTTT
NA | NA | TRBJ2-7 | 13 | TRBV7-2 | CASRIDNSYEQYF | TGTGCCAGCAGGATCGACAACTCCTACGAGCAGTACTTC
NA | TRBD1 | TRBJ1-2 | 13 | TRBV27 | CASSLGQGGGYTF | TGTGCCAGCAGTCTCGGACAGGGTGGTGGCTACACCTTC
once | NA | TRBJ2-1 | 15 | TRBV19 | CASSIVRTAEYEQFF | TGTGCCAGTAGTATAGTCAGGACAGCCGAATATGAGCAGTTCTTC
NA | TRBD1 | TRBJ2-7 | 13 | TRBV6-5 | CATDRGKTYEQYF | TGTGCCACCGACAGGGGGAAAACCTACGAGCAGTACTTC
NA | TRBD1 | TRBJ1-1 | 17 | TRBV28 | CASSREVNRGGSAEAFF | TGTGCCAGCAGTCGGGAGGTAAACAGGGGGGGGAGCGCTGAAGCTTTCTTT
NA | NA | TRBJ1-1 | 13 | TRBV3-1/TRBV3-2 | CASSPVLNTEAFF | TGTGCCAGCAGCCCCGTATTGAACACTGAAGCTTTCTTT
many | NA | TRBJ1-2 | 11 | TRBV30 | CAWSWEGGYTF | TGTGCCTGGAGTTGGGAGGGTGGCTACACCTTC
once | NA | TRBJ2-5 | 11 | TRBV6-5 | CASSQKETQYF | TGTGCCAGCAGCCAAAAAGAGACCCAGTACTTC
NA | TRBD1 | TRBJ2-7 | 13 | TRBV19 | CASSTQGAHEQYF | TGTGCCAGTAGTACACAGGGGGCCCACGAGCAGTACTTC
NA | NA | TRBJ2-2 | 13 | TRBV30 | CAWMAGLTGELFF | TGTGCCTGGATGGCAGGTCTCACCGGGGAGCTGTTTTTT
NA | NA | TRBJ1-1 | 16 | TRBV5-6 | CASSFSTGGPNTEAFF | TGTGCCAGCAGCTTCTCTACGGGCGGGCCGAACACTGAAGCTTTCTTT
NA | NA | TRBJ1-6 | 13 | TRBV30 | CAWTIERGSPLHF | TGTGCCTGGACGATTGAAAGGGGATCACCCCTCCACTTT
NA | NA | TRBJ1-1 | 13 | TRBV7-3 | CASSLARVTEAFF | TGTGCCAGCAGCTTAGCCCGGGTCACTGAAGCTTTCTTT
NA | TRBD1 | TRBJ1-2 | 13 | TRBV24-1 | CATSDVTGDGYTF | TGTGCCACCAGTGATGTCACAGGGGATGGCTACACCTTC
NA | NA | TRBJ1-1 | 13 | TRBV9 | CASSVDTSTEAFF | TGTGCCAGCAGCGTAGACACGTCCACTGAAGCTTTCTTT
NA | TRBD2 | TRBJ2-5 | 16 | TRBV5-4 | CASSLAVSSGQETQYF | TGTGCCAGCAGCTTGGCAGTATCTAGCGGCCAAGAGACCCAGTACTTC
NA | NA | TRBJ1-1 | 11 | TRBV20-1 | CSADSEPEAFF | TGCAGTGCTGATTCTGAGCCTGAAGCTTTCTTT
NA | NA | TRBJ2-7 | 14 | TRBV4-2 | CASSQDTQYYEQYF | TGTGCCAGCAGCCAAGATACCCAGTACTACGAGCAGTACTTC
NA | TRBD1 | TRBJ2-5 | 18 | TRBV5-4 | CASSKGTGGPHTQETQYF | TGTGCCAGCAGCAAAGGGACAGGGGGTCCCCACACCCAAGAGACCCAGTACTTC
NA | TRBD1 | TRBJ1-2 | 17 | TRBV14 | CASSQGRWRGLGYGYTF | TGTGCCAGCAGCCAAGGTCGGTGGAGGGGGCTCGGCTATGGCTACACCTTC
once | NA | TRBJ1-2 | 13 | TRBV6-5 | CASSYPDSYGYTF | TGTGCCAGCAGTTATCCTGACAGTTATGGCTACACCTTC
NA | NA | TRBJ1-1 | 13 | TRBV11-2 | CASSPTSWTEAFF | TGTGCCAGCAGCCCAACGAGCTGGACTGAAGCTTTCTTT
NA | TRBD1 | TRBJ2-3 | 17 | TRBV2 | CASSPPVGQGGTDTQYF | TGTGCCAGCAGCCCCCCTGTGGGACAGGGAGGAACAGATACGCAGTATTTT
NA | NA | TRBJ1-1 | 13 | TRBV18 | CASSPSIGTEAFF | TGTGCCAGCTCACCCTCAATCGGGACTGAAGCTTTCTTT
NA | TRBD1 | TRBJ2-7 | 14 | TRBV6-1 | CASTQGQRTYEQYF | TGTGCCAGCACTCAGGGACAGCGAACCTACGAGCAGTACTTC
NA | TRBD2 | TRBJ2-7 | 14 | TRBV11-2 | CASSPGLAGYEQYF | TGTGCCAGCAGCCCTGGACTAGCGGGGTACGAGCAGTACTTC
NA | TRBD1 | TRBJ1-5 | 14 | TRBV27 | CASRTRGPGQPQHF | TGTGCCAGCAGAACCAGGGGGCCGGGTCAGCCCCAGCATTTT
few | TRBD1 | TRBJ1-1 | 15 | TRBV7-8 | CASSSAGQGVAEAFF | TGTGCCAGCAGCTCGGCAGGGCAGGGGGTGGCTGAAGCTTTCTTT
NA | TRBD1 | TRBJ1-3 | 16 | TRBV11-2 | CASSLGYRGSGNTIYF | TGTGCCAGCAGCTTAGGCTACAGGGGCTCTGGAAACACCATATATTTT
NA | NA | TRBJ1-3 | 14 | TRBV15 | CATSPRGAGNTIYF | TGTGCCACCAGCCCCCGGGGGGCTGGAAACACCATATATTTT
NA | NA | TRBJ1-2 | 13 | TRBV6-5 | CASILGQRIGYTF | TGTGCCAGCATCCTCGGACAGCGTATTGGCTACACCTTC
NA | NA | TRBJ2-5 | 15 | TRBV28 | CASSIRTAGIETQYF | TGTGCCAGCAGTATCAGGACAGCCGGGATAGAGACCCAGTACTTC
NA | NA | TRBJ2-7 | 14 | TRBV3-1/TRBV3-2 | CASSQGSSFYEQYF | TGTGCCAGCAGCCAGGGTAGCTCTTTCTACGAGCAGTACTTC
few | TRBD2 | TRBJ2-1 | 14 | TRBV30 | CAWSLSGGPHEQFF | TGTGCCTGGAGTCTATCGGGGGGGCCCCATGAGCAGTTCTTC
NA | NA | TRBJ2-3 | 12 | TRBV10-2 | CASSEPVRTQYF | TGCGCCAGCAGCGAGCCTGTTCGTACGCAGTATTTT
NA | NA | TRBJ1-1 | 13 | TRBV11-2 | CASSAYANSEAFF | TGTGCCAGCAGCGCGTATGCAAACTCTGAAGCTTTCTTT